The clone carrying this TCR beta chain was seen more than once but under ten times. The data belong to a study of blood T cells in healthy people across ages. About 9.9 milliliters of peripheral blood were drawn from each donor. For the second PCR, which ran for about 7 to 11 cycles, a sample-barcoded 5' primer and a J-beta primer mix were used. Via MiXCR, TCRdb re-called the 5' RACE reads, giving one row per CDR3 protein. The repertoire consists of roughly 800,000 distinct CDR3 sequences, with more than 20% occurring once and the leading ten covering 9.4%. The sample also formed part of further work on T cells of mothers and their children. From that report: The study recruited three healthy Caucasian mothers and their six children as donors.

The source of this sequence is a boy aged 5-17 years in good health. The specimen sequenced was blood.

The CDR3 DNA reads as TGTGCCAGCATAACTCCGGGGTTGCTGACAGGATCACCCCTCCACTTT. This encodes CASITPGLLTGSPLHF. V usage is TRBV28 and J usage is TRBJ1-6, with D tentatively TRBD1 (6 bases). This CDR3 is 16 amino acids long. Per the germline V gene, CDR1 is MDHEN and CDR2 is SYDVKM. The ends were cut back, 7 bases at V and 10 bases at J, with 23 bases in the middle. The variable domain in full, with the rest retrieved from reference TRBV28 and TRBJ1-6, is DVKVTQSSRYLVKRTGEKVFLECVQDMDHENMFWYRQDPGLGLRLIYFSYDVKMKEKGDIPEGYSVSREKKERFSLILESASTNQTSMYLCASITPGLLTGSPLHFGNGTRLTVT.